This T cell receptor (beta chain) stems from a study of radiotherapy plus CTLA-4 blockade in lung cancer. At the level of the study: Across the patients, objective responses occurred in more than 15%, and disease control in roughly 31%. Study-level results: Expansion in blood of tumor-derived TCR clones was seen after radiotherapy plus ipilimumab.

Produced via immunoSEQ multiplex PCR; TCRdb's table is partial and in-frame only. The top ten clones hold approximately 3.8% of a sample with roughly 25,000 clones, about three quarters of them seen once. This clone was counted a single time. Antigen: not known. The CDR3 totals 15 residues. The V gene's germline CDR1 is MNHEY and CDR2 SVGAGI. Trimming pared 4 bases from V and 5 bases from J, leaving 14 bases between. This TCR came from a human donor with non-small cell lung cancer who had stable disease on radiotherapy plus ipilimumab. This chain uses TRBV6-5 with TRBJ1-4, with D tentatively TRBD1 (5 bases). This sample comprised peripheral blood, obtained from a patient treated with radiotherapy plus ipilimumab. CDR3 loop: CASSSGDRSNEKLFF. The CDR3, as DNA: TGTGCCAGCAGTTCCGGAGACAGATCGAATGAAAAACTGTTTTTT.